This section outlines one T cell receptor (beta chain) sequence together with its context. The data derive from a study of cytomegalovirus exposure and HLA in healthy donors. The study ran its PCR with 60 Vbeta and 13 Jbeta primers. Produced via immunoSEQ multiplex PCR; TCRdb's table is partial and in-frame only. The profile shows 70,000 to 95,000 clones, around 76% of them singletons. Germline-derived CDR1 and CDR2 are SQVTM and ANQGSEA. Trimming left V 5 bases short and J 1 base short, with 11 bases between. CDR3 size: 13 residues. The V gene is TRBV29-1, the J gene TRBJ1-1; no clear D gene. The receptor comes from a man between 25 and 39 years old in good health and CMV-seropositive. The source material was PBMCs. The CDR3 DNA is TGCAGCGTTCGACGCGGAACGAACACTGAAGCTTTCTTT. This gives the protein CSVRRGTNTEAFF.